This T cell receptor (beta chain) was sequenced in a study of CD4 T cells in relation to SARS-CoV-2 and coronaviruses (dated by TCRdb to the early 2020s). Looking at the study overall: In the ViraFEST assay, PBMCs were cultured with antigen for about eleven days, after which TCR beta CDR3s were sequenced to identify clonal expansions specific to the antigen. The Adaptive Biotechnologies TCR-sequencing kit was used for samples from three pre-COVID donors and for the naive versus memory experiments, whereas the other data were Illumina-based. Patient-derived lymphoblastoid cell lines were used to map the HLA restriction of shared crossreactive spike epitopes. An HIV-1 Nef peptide pool or a no-peptide culture served as the negative reference condition. At the level of individual TCR clonotypes, the study evaluated whether memory CD4+ T cells crossreact between the spike proteins of SARS-CoV-2 and those of common cold coronaviruses. A different, Illumina-based TCR-beta assay was used to sequence expansion assays from other donors in the study.

The germline ends are 7 bases apart after V is trimmed by 0 bases and J by 0 bases. Counted from cysteine to phenylalanine, this CDR3 has 14 amino acids. Solely the CDR3 DNA is kept, with 42 bases framed from the first base. The germline V gene yields SGDLS for CDR1 and YYNGEE for CDR2. CD4+ T cells from unexposed donors were collected before the COVID-19 pandemic (2011-2018). The EasySep CD4+ T cell isolation kit was used to isolate CD4+ T cells once the cultures had run for roughly 10 days. As cell numbers permitted, CD4+ T cells from unexposed donors were tested for reactivity to SARS-CoV-2 S and N and to four common cold coronavirus spike pools. Each well held two million PBMCs cultured in IMDM containing around 5% human AB serum and roughly 9.4 IU/ml IL-2. Half of the culture medium was replaced with fresh IL-2-containing medium on days 3 and 7. In general, triplicate replicate wells were used for every peptide culture condition. Leukapheresis product for the unexposed donors was purchased commercially. Ficoll-Paque PLUS gradient centrifugation was used to isolate PBMCs from leukapheresis product or whole blood. The PBMCs went either fresh into the expansion assay or into cryopreservation at -140 degrees C. The QIAamp Micro DNA Kit was used to extract genomic DNA from the CD4+ T cells.

The library relied on the immunoSEQ multiplex PCR assay. Per the source publication's procedure: During preprocessing, nonproductive sequences were removed, along with CDR3s that did not begin with C, did not end with F or W, or were shorter than 7 amino acids. The MANAFEST web app was used to call antigen-specific clonotypes on the basis of expansion compared with the reference and with other culture wells. To be counted as positive, a clone had to show significant expansion compared with the reference culture, at an FDR below 0.05, in 2 of 3 replicate wells. Positive clones also required significant expansion versus all other tandem wells and an odds ratio above 5. Pairwise Levenshtein distance, computed with the stringdist R package after three terminal residues were trimmed from each end, was used as the measure of CDR3 homology. Imported from immuneACCESS, the table was reduced by TCRdb to in-frame sequences with V and J called. These copies leave out some clones; in studies compared against another copy, an unresolved V gene accounts for under half, and the cause of the remainder is not known. Clone size and V and J calls were adopted from that table, with D and trimming inferred from the DNA. The sample table records roughly 12,000 clones; 60% to 80% of these occur just once. The ten largest account for under 15% of the sample.

Of note for this clone: It lacks a known antigen. No base quality values were provided; no much bigger clone lies one nucleotide off.

Study-wide findings and limitations: Because the crossreactivity analysis focused on spike protein, crossreactivity against other viral proteins was not assessed. About 65% of donors had memory CD4+ clonotypes that crossrecognized SARS-CoV-2 and at least one common cold coronavirus spike. No donor contributed both pre-pandemic and post-infection samples, which limited tracing the source of pre-existing responses. Significantly weaker SARS-CoV-2-driven expansion was shown by crossreactive clones than by monoreactive clones, consistent with antigenic imprinting. Small numbers of patients and of tested TCRs were a limitation of the study.

This sequence uses TRBV9 and TRBJ2-7; the D gene remains uncertain. This clonotype originated in a human donor in good health. Material for sequencing was CD4+ T cells from PBMCs, cultured in vitro. Here the CDR3 is given as CASSVGGSSYEQYF. The nucleotides read TGTGCCAGCAGCGTAGGTGGCAGCTCCTACGAGCAGTACTTC.